These 8 T cell receptor beta chains originate from one sample sequenced in a study of T cell changes during pregnancy in multiple sclerosis. TCRdb keeps only in-frame clones here, not all; method: immunoSEQ multiplex PCR. The sample consists of 70,000 to 100,000 clones, roughly 91% of them appearing once. The starting material was peripheral blood, obtained in the first trimester of pregnancy. Every receptor here comes from a female donor with multiple sclerosis, enrolled in a pregnancy study.

The V and J genes are TRBV7-2 and TRBJ1-2; TRBD1 might be the D (6 bases). The CDR3 is made up of 13 amino acids. With 5 bases removed from V and 4 bases from J, the gap between germline ends came to 11 bases. Germline CDR1 and CDR2: SGHTA and FQGNSA. CDR3 in DNA: TGTGCCAGCAGCCCCGGACAGTTCTATGGCTACACCTTC. Its protein is CASSPGQFYGYTF. The variable domain in full, completed from reference TRBV7-2 and TRBJ1-2, reads GAGVSQSPSNKVTEKGKDVELRCDPISGHTALYWYRQSLGQGLEFLIYFQGNSAPDKSGLPSDRFSAERTGGSVSTLTIQRTQQEDSAVYLCASSPGQFYGYTFGSGTRLTVV.

The chain recombines TRBV9 with TRBJ2-5; a possible D gene is TRBD1 (5 bases). The germline gives CDR1 SGDLS, CDR2 YYNGEE. This CDR3 has 15 amino acids. Deletions cut 0 bases from V and 1 base from J, with 10 bases between. The CDR3 DNA follows: TGTGCCAGCAGCGTAGGGGGCATACCCCAAGAGACCCAGTACTTC. Translation: CASSVGGIPQETQYF.

The chain carries TRBV28 and TRBJ1-2; D not resolved. CDR1 and CDR2 (germline): MDHEN, SYDVKM. The CDR3 length is 13 residues. V dropped 8 bases and J dropped 1 base, with 11 bases sitting between them. The CDR3 is CASVTGNNYGYTF. In DNA form, the CDR3 reads TGTGCCAGCGTTACCGGGAATAACTATGGCTACACCTTC.

The chain employs TRBV19 and TRBJ1-4, with D uncertain. This CDR3 has 15 amino acids. Germline values: CDR1 LNHDA, CDR2 SQIVND (reference sequence). Trimming left V 7 bases short and J 0 bases short, with 12 bases between. The CDR3 DNA reads TGTGCCAGTAAGAGATTGGGCCCAACTAATGAAAAACTGTTTTTT. Translating it yields CASKRLGPTNEKLFF. Filled out from reference TRBV19 and TRBJ1-4, the complete variable domain reads DGGITQSPKYLFRKEGQNVTLSCEQNLNHDAMYWYRQDPGQGLRLIYYSQIVNDFQKGDIAEGYSVSREKKESFPLTVTSAQKNPTAFYLCASKRLGPTNEKLFFGSGTQLSVL.

V usage is TRBV7-2 and J usage is TRBJ1-3; no definite D call. The CDR3 spans 14 residues. Trimming took 5 bases from V and 3 from J, leaving 11 bases between them. Per the germline V gene, CDR1 is SGHTA and CDR2 is FQGNSA. The CDR3 protein is CASSHAGYGNTIYF. CDR3 nucleotide sequence: TGTGCCAGCAGCCACGCAGGCTATGGAAACACCATATATTTT.

The rearrangement links TRBV15 to TRBJ1-1, with 8 nucleotides matching TRBD1. The length of the CDR3 is 12 residues. CDR1 LNHNV and CDR2 YYDKDF come from the germline V gene (reference sequence). The J segment lost 6 bases and the V segment lost 3 bases, leaving 0 bases of the junction unmatched. CDR3 sequence: CATSRTGAEAFF. The CDR3 nucleotides are TGTGCCACCAGCAGGACAGGGGCTGAAGCTTTCTTT. Together with reference TRBV15 and TRBJ1-1, the CDR3 gives the full variable domain: DAMVIQNPRYQVTQFGKPVTLSCSQTLNHNVMYWYQQKSSQAPKLLFHYYDKDFNNEADTPDNFQSRRPNTSFCFLDIRSPGLGDTAMYLCATSRTGAEAFFGQGTRLTVV.

This rearrangement joins TRBV6-4 to TRBJ1-4; D is uncertain. The V end was cut by 7 bases, the J end by 6 bases, with 18 bases between. The CDR3 spans 15 residues. Germline V gene lookup returns CDR1 MRHNA and CDR2 SNTAGT. CDR3 protein: CASTASWHRDEKLFF. The CDR3 DNA sequence: TGTGCCAGCACCGCCTCATGGCACAGAGATGAAAAACTGTTTTTT.

Remarks on this clone: Additional DNA sequences in this sample encode the identical CDR3. This chain uses TRBV20-1 with TRBJ1-1; D possibly corresponds to TRBD1 (6 bases). The germline V gene has CDR1 DFQATT and CDR2 SNEGSKA (reference sequence). Trimming shortened V by 6 bases and J by 4 bases, and 9 bases separated the two germline ends. The CDR3 sequence is 11 residues long. In nucleotides, the CDR3 is TGCAGTGCAGGACAGAGCACTGAAGCTTTCTTT. It specifies CSAGQSTEAFF.